This record concerns one T cell receptor (beta chain) sequence. What it recognizes is unknown. Only in-frame clones appear in the TCRdb table, and some are missing; sequencing was by immunoSEQ multiplex PCR. The table has about 2 million clones, less than 95% seen once; the top ten hold 0.9% to 1.5%. The germline V gene encodes CDR1 SGHRS and CDR2 YFSETQ. Trimming pared 0 bases from V and 7 bases from J, leaving 16 bases between. The CDR3 runs 15 residues. The naive CD8 subset, CD45RO-negative cells positively selected for CCR7, excluded terminally differentiated effector memory CD45RA+ cells. The sample is drawn from a study of shared clonotypes between healthy human individuals. Study-wide results and caveats: Richness estimates generally favored naive over memory subsets. Sequencing depth was a factor that was expected to affect clonotype sharing among donors.

Material for sequencing was naive CD8+ T cells sorted from blood. This receptor was identified in a man aged 18 to 35 in good health. The chain has TRBV5-1 and TRBJ1-2; D may be TRBD1 (6 bases). CDR3 loop: CASSLARGFWTGYTF. The CDR3, as DNA: TGCGCCAGCAGCTTGGCCAGGGGATTCTGGACTGGCTACACCTTC.